This T cell receptor beta chain was captured by sequencing in a study of cytomegalovirus exposure and HLA in healthy donors. About the study: Inside one of the first data releases sat about 85 million unique TCRs taken from HLA-typed donors.

On this clone itself: What it binds is unknown.

Findings and limits, study-wide: The study put roughly 160 TCR beta chains on its list as cytomegalovirus-associated. It was only CMV serostatus that was available as immune exposure information. When analyzed later, the rates of TCR association showed variation by HLA locus, with DRB1 the most and HLA-C the fewest.

60 Vbeta and 13 Jbeta primers were used in PCR. Assay: immunoSEQ multiplex PCR; the TCRdb copy retains only in-frame clones and omits some. The sample consists of approximately 150,000 clones, about 75% of them appearing once. V was trimmed by 3 bases and J by 1 base, leaving 10 bases between them. The CDR3 is made up of 14 amino acids. The germline V gene has CDR1 LNHDA and CDR2 SQIVND (reference sequence). Material: PBMCs. The receptor was derived from a man aged 18 to 29 in good health and CMV-seropositive. This chain uses TRBV19 with TRBJ2-7; possibly TRBD1 for D (6 bases). The CDR3 sequence is CASSMGRGSYEQYF. The CDR3 DNA is TGTGCCAGTAGTATGGGCAGGGGTTCCTACGAGCAGTACTTC.